The following is a TCR beta chain sequence with its context. Its antigen target is currently unknown. Base qualities are missing; no much larger clone stands one base away. V lost 1 base and J lost 4 bases, and the count of bases not matched to a germline gene is 6. Looking up the germline V gene yields CDR1 SGHVS and CDR2 FNYEAQ. From the cysteine through the phenylalanine, the CDR3 covers 15 amino acids. Only the CDR3 part of the read is kept: 45 bases, read in frame from the first base. This specimen comes from a study of cytomegalovirus exposure and HLA in healthy donors (dated by TCRdb to about 2017). In terms of the full investigation: According to an earlier analysis of around 600 of the donors, about 179 million T cells yielded 120 million or so unique TCR beta sequences and roughly 280 Gb of sequence data. An early release that covered fewer than 750 HLA-typed donors contained about 300 gigabases of sequencing data and approximately 85 million unique TCR sequences. The genetic ancestry cluster associated with self-reported Caucasian donors included 81% of the approximately 430 genotyped donors. The study aimed to test whether signatures of past pathogen exposure could be identified by cataloging public T cell receptors. Using immunosequencing, the study profiled T cell repertoires from approximately 700 subjects and related those repertoires to cytomegalovirus serostatus. A separate validation cohort of about 110 different subjects was used in addition to the roughly 670-subject first cohort. The study combined high-throughput TCR immunosequencing, statistical association of individual TCRs with disease status, and machine learning to predict cytomegalovirus infection status. A later analysis re-analyzed previously published TCR beta repertoires from 660 or so donors and added high-resolution HLA genotyping to study TCR occurrence patterns. The later analysis used no new phenotypic data to find candidate immune exposures, relying instead on TCR beta sequences and their occurrence across donors. An earlier analysis of 587 of the donors applied high-throughput TCR beta sequencing to assess whether each TCR beta V gene segment acted as functional or pseudogenic. Alongside the repertoire data, information on donor age, sex, ethnicity and CMV serostatus was compiled. Genome-wide SNP genotypes for about 65% of the 666 donors were used in a later genetic analysis, which treated that subset as a discovery cohort. Every discovery cohort repertoire had been produced on one sequencing platform. HLA typing included class I and class II loci at four-digit resolution. Typing coverage varied by locus: about 629-640 donors for A, B, C, DRB1 and DQB1; more than 500 for DQA1; more than 600 for DPA1; under 490 for DPB1. Roughly 5 DR-DQ haplotypes were handled as single units for association and clustering, since linkage in the cohort was strong. Among 300 to 500 genotyped donors of the cohort, an average of about 220,000 unique TCR beta nucleotide sequences was sequenced per donor, of which about 18% were non-productive.

The library was produced with the immunoSEQ multiplex PCR assay. A mixture of 60 forward primers for TCR Vbeta segments and 13 reverse primers for TCR Jbeta segments was used in the multiplex PCR. The CDR3 region of rearranged TCR beta genes was amplified from genomic DNA by a multiplex PCR assay. On the Illumina HiSeq System, the amplified TCR beta libraries were sequenced as 87-base-pair reads. As for how the authors treated the data: A later analysis tallied tens of millions of unique TCR beta chains across the 666 repertoires, and about 12 million of those chains were shared by two or more donors. A nearest-neighbor algorithm error-corrected the raw reads and collapsed the reads into unique sequences, merging closely related sequences to remove PCR and sequencing errors. To assign V, D and J gene segments, CDR3 sequences were aligned to IMGT reference sequences. Each retained sequence needed at least a six-nucleotide match to both a V gene segment and a J gene segment. A rearrangement was called productive if the CDR3 had no stop codons and remained in frame with V and J, and every other rearrangement was called non-productive. CDR3 was defined according to IMGT convention as the region running from the second conserved V-encoded cysteine to the conserved J-encoded phenylalanine. The earlier analysis of 500 to 600 of the donors excluded sequences that lacked an unambiguous match to a single V gene segment. An earlier analysis of some 610 of the donors called V segments functional above 56.7% productive rearrangements and segregating when the between-donor standard deviation exceeded 5%. A statistical classification framework was built to diagnose cytomegalovirus status from the catalog of TCR beta chain sequences. In a later analysis, V and J genes were assigned by comparing TCR nucleotide sequences against IMGT/GENE-DB human TR gene sequences. In a later analysis, CDR3 sequences and most-parsimonious VDJ recombination scenarios were assigned using the TCRdist pipeline. In a later analysis, each TCR beta chain was defined by its CDR3 amino acid sequence together with its V-gene family, and reads without a unique V-gene family were excluded. A later analysis removed 450 to 600 highly shared, low-generation-probability nucleotide sequences to deal with suspected cross-contamination and a sequencing artifact. A later analysis calculated a clonal expansion index for each public chain from normalized within-repertoire ranks of inferred template counts. In a later analysis, generation probabilities were computed using a VDJ recombination model fitted to out-of-frame rearrangements, and the results were checked against IGoR. In a later analysis, hypergeometric tests were used to score TCR-TCR, TCR-HLA and TCR-CMV co-occurrence, with a repertoire-size bias correction applied to TCR pairs. To estimate false discovery rates, a later analysis permuted the HLA or CMV assignments 20 times. In a later analysis, co-occurring TCRs were grouped with DBSCAN, and TCRdist sequence similarity was added when clustering was performed within HLA-allele-positive subsets. Repertoires with fewer than 30,000 or more than 120,000 public chains, plus five repertoires with anomalous nucleotide sharing, were excluded from co-occurrence clustering. Held by TCRdb, this immuneACCESS table contains in-frame sequences only and omits some clones. Under half of the omission traces to an unresolved V gene where checked; the cause of the rest is unknown. The D gene and trimming were derived from the DNA, and the V and J assignments and clone size from that table. For this sample there are around 170,000 clones; over 60% appear just once. More than 1.3% of the sample goes to the ten largest clones.

Study-level results and caveats: Because some donors lacked HLA typing at each locus, the association tests relied only on the typed subset. In both the original and validation cohorts, the classifier was reported to diagnose cytomegalovirus status with high specificity and sensitivity. A few of the identified cytomegalovirus-associated TCR beta chains were confirmed in vitro to be specific for cytomegalovirus antigens. A later analysis reported that several top co-occurrence clusters appeared linked to parvovirus B19, influenza, CMV and Epstein-Barr virus. In a later analysis, TCR association rates were found to vary across HLA loci, with the most associated TCRs seen for DRB1 alleles and the fewest for HLA-C alleles. The study listed over 150 TCR beta chains as associated with cytomegalovirus. An association between a missense DCLRE1C variant and V-gene and J-gene trimming of TCR beta chains was found in a later genetic analysis and replicated in an independent cohort. The 87-base-pair reads could not distinguish some IMGT-functional V segments, including TRBV6-2 and TRBV6-3, so those segments were excluded. A cluster of highly shared sequence variants was judged likely to represent a technical artifact of the sequencing pipeline. Because counts were too low, roughly 17 rarely observed V segments, including chromosome 9 orphons, were left out of the earlier analysis of a few hundred of the donors. In this cohort, only TCR beta chains were sequenced, and detectable features were limited by the absence of alpha or paired-chain data. When HLA alleles, especially DR and DQ, strongly co-occurred, TCR associations were difficult to assign to individual alleles. Most TCR sequences were observed very rarely across donors, whereas some public TCRs were present in many individuals. Specific HLA alleles were associated with around 18,000 TCR beta sequences at a false discovery rate of 0.05 in a later analysis. In a later genetic analysis, fewer N-insertions in productive TCRs were reported among donors in an Asian-associated ancestry cluster than the roughly 670-donor mean. Immune exposure information for the cohort was limited to CMV serostatus. Most CMV-associated TCR beta chains appeared to be HLA-restricted in a later analysis, and the HLA associations seemed to be driven largely by CMV exposure. In an earlier analysis of 587 of the donors, most TCR beta V segments appeared in productive rearrangements about 87% or about 30% of the time, broadly matching IMGT annotations. A further reported finding was that TCR beta sequences accurately predicted the HLA-A and HLA-B alleles for most subjects in the first cohort. Presence/absence analyses assumed roughly uniform sequencing depth across donors, an assumption that may not hold. It was suggested by the authors that the approach could potentially be generalized to other disease states and immunological phenotypes. Linkage disequilibrium might explain the correlated functional status among segregating V segments, but an unknown experimental factor could not be ruled out. A later analysis found that HLA-associated TCR beta chains were more clonally expanded and had lower generation probabilities than equally common non-associated chains.

The cohort was made up of around 720 healthy bone marrow donors. At the time of sampling, every cohort member was nominally healthy, though immune exposures that went unrecorded were likely present. The donor tested CMV seronegative, placing the donor among the approximately 400 seronegative members of the cohort. Every donor gave a peripheral blood sample, and the peripheral blood mononuclear cells from that sample were used for TCR beta sequencing. Genomic DNA was extracted from the blood cell samples with the Qiagen DNeasy Blood Extraction Kit. This receptor was identified in a girl aged 10 to 17 in good health and CMV-seronegative. Sequencing used PBMCs. The V and J genes are TRBV7-6 and TRBJ2-7; TRBD1 lines up with 8 middle nucleotides. The CDR3 loop reads CASSLGRDRLYEQYF. The DNA sequence is given as TGTGCCAGCAGCTTAGGAAGGGACAGGCTTTACGAGCAGTACTTC.